The T cell receptor beta chain under discussion was sequenced for a study of T cell repertoires in cytomegalovirus infection. Study details: Both CMV infection and a matching HLA type were indicated by public TCR beta signatures. Points from the study as a whole: Based on cumulative public TCR beta family frequency, carriers of CMV plus the relevant HLA were identified. It was HLA-C-restricted CMV-specific TCR beta clonotypes that dominated the response ex vivo.

TCRdb processed the reads anew with MiXCR; each CDR3 protein has one entry. Found here are tens of thousands of distinct CDR3 sequences, around 20% of them singletons; the top ten hold 18%. For this clonotype: Its antigen remains unidentified.

V dropped 2 bases and J dropped 4; count of bases not matched to a gene: 0. Germline CDR1 reads SGHNT; CDR2 reads YYREEE (reference sequence). The CDR3 is made up of 14 amino acids. The TCR was taken from a human donor in good health (CMV status not recorded). Some clones in this sample may be carry-over from other donors' samples. The rearrangement uses TRBV5-4 and TRBJ2-3; TRBD2 aligns across 11 bases. Sequences were obtained from PBMCs, sequenced either directly or after in vitro stimulation (not recorded which). This chain's CDR3 is CASSFSGGADTQYF. CDR3 bases: TGTGCCAGCAGCTTTAGCGGGGGGGCAGATACGCAGTATTTT.